This TCR beta chain comes out of a study of PD-1 blockade in mismatch repair-deficient tumors. Study-wide findings and caveats: After pembrolizumab, tumor-resident clones rose rapidly, then generally contracted before radiologic responses.

Mismatch repair deficiency was confirmed in all patients, by PCR or immunohistochemistry. Three pembrolizumab responders had their TCRs sequenced. The CDR3 length is 15 residues. CDR1 LNHDA and CDR2 SQIVND come from the germline V gene (reference sequence). The V end lost 5 bases, the J end lost 1 base, and 12 bases lay between the germline ends. Clones were sequenced by immunoSEQ multiplex PCR, and TCRdb holds only the in-frame ones, with some missing. This repertoire shows some 130,000 clones, 88% found once; its top ten account for 10% to 15%. In the case of this clone: Its specificity is not known.

This sequence was found in an adult with mismatch repair-deficient cancer. The V call is TRBV19, the J call TRBJ1-5, with D perhaps TRBD1 (5 bases). Here the sequenced sample was peripheral blood, taken 70 to 73 weeks after starting pembrolizumab. The CDR3 here is CASSRSRDSNQPQHF. In nucleotides, the CDR3 is TGTGCCAGTAGTCGGTCACGGGACAGCAATCAGCCCCAGCATTTT.